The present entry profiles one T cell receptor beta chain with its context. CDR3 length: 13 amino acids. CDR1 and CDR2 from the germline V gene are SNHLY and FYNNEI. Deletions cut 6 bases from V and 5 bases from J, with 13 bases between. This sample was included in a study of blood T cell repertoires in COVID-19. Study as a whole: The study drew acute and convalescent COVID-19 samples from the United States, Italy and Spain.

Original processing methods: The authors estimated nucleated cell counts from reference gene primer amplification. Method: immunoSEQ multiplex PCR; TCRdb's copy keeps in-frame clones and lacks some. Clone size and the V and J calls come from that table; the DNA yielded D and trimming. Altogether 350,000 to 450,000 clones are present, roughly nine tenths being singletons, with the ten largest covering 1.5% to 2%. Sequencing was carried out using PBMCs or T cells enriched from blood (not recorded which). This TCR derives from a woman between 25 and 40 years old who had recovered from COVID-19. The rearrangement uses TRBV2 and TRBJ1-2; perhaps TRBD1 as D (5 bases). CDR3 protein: CASSQGEAYGYTF. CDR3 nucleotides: TGTGCCAGCAGCCAAGGGGAGGCGTATGGCTACACCTTC.